This T cell receptor (beta chain) appears in the sequencing data of a study of OX40 agonist ivuxolimab in advanced cancers. At the level of the study: Ivuxolimab is an agonistic anti-OX40 (CD134) antibody, and patients were treated with it. Study-wide results and limits: Patients with a partial response at 0.1-3.0 mg/kg had among the lowest clonal expansion. Within 6 weeks, CD4+ and CD8+ blood T cells expanded clonally at 0.1 to 3.0 mg/kg.

From germline, CDR1 is SGDLS and CDR2 YYNGEE. CDR3 length: 15 amino acids. V lost 2 bases to trimming and J lost 4 bases; unmatched junction nucleotides: 7. The method was immunoSEQ multiplex PCR; TCRdb's version includes in-frame clones alone and lacks a portion of them. The sample consists of about 31,000 clones, 80% to 95% of them appearing once. As concerns this clone: Its antigen is currently unknown.

This sequence was found in an adult with an advanced solid tumor such as melanoma, head and neck, liver or kidney cancer. The sequencing here drew on CD4+ or CD8+ T cells sorted from blood, taken in a trial of the OX40 agonist ivuxolimab. The J gene is TRBJ1-2, the V gene TRBV9; 8 bases fit TRBD1. In DNA, the CDR3 is TGTGCCAGCAGCGTCTCTCAGGGGGCGATCTATGGCTACACCTTC. Protein product: CASSVSQGAIYGYTF.